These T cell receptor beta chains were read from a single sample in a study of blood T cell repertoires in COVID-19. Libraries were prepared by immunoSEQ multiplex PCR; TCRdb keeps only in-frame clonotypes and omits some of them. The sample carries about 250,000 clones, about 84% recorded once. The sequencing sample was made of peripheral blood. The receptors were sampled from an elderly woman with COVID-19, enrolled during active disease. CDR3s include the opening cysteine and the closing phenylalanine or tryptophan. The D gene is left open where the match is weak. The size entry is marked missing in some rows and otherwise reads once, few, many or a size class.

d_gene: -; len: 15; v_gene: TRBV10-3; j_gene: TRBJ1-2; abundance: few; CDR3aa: CAISEGREVGYGYTF; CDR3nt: TGTGCCATCAGTGAGGGCAGGGAGGTTGGCTATGGCTACACCTTC
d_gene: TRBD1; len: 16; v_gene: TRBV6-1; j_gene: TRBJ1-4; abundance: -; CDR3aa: CASSEGQGIGNEKLFF; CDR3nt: TGTGCCAGCAGTGAAGGACAGGGTATCGGTAATGAAAAACTGTTTTTT
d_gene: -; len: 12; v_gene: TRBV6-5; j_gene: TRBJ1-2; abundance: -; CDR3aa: CASTEANYGYTF; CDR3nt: TGTGCCAGCACGGAGGCCAACTATGGCTACACCTTC
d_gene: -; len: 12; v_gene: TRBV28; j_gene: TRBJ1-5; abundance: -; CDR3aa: CASSLPTKAQHF; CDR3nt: TGTGCCAGCAGTTTACCGACTAAGGCCCAGCATTTT
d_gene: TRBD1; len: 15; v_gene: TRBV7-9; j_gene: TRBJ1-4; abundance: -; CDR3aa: CASSLTGSGGEKLFF; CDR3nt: TGTGCCAGCAGCTTGACAGGGAGCGGTGGCGAAAAACTGTTTTTT
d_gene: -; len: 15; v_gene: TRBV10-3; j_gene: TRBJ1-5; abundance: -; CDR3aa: CAISEGGASNQPQHF; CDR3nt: TGTGCCATCAGTGAGGGAGGGGCTAGCAATCAGCCCCAGCATTTT
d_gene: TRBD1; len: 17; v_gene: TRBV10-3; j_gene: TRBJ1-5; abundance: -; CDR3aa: CAISAGTGLSRDQPQHF; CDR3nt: TGTGCCATCAGTGCCGGGACAGGCTTGTCGAGAGATCAGCCCCAGCATTTT
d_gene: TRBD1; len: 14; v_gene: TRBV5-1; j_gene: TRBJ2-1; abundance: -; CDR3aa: CASSWDRAGGEQFF; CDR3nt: TGCGCCAGCAGCTGGGACAGGGCAGGGGGTGAGCAGTTCTTC
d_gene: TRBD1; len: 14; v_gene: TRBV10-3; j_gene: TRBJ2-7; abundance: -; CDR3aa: CAISPTGGTYEQYF; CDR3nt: TGTGCCATCAGCCCTACAGGGGGAACCTACGAGCAGTACTTC
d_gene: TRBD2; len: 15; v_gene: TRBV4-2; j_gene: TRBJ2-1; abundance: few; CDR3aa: CASSQEVSGVTEQFF; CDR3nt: TGTGCCAGCAGCCAAGAAGTTAGCGGGGTGACTGAGCAGTTCTTC
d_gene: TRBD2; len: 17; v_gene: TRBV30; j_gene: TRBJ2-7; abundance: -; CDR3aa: CAWSRTSGGRNIGEQYF; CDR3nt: TGTGCCTGGAGTCGGACTAGCGGGGGGCGGAATATTGGCGAGCAGTACTTC
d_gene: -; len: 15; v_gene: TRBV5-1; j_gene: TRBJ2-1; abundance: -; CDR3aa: CASSFTGDSYNEQFF; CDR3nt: TGCGCCAGCAGCTTCACAGGTGACTCCTACAATGAGCAGTTCTTC
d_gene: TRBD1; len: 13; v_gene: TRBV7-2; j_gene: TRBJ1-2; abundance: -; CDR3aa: CASSFITGDRYTF; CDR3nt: TGTGCCAGCAGCTTCATAACAGGGGACCGCTACACCTTC
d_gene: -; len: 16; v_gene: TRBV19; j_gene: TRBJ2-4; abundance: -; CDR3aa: CASTGIGELAKNIQYF; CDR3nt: TGTGCCAGCACAGGGATTGGAGAACTAGCCAAAAACATTCAGTACTTC
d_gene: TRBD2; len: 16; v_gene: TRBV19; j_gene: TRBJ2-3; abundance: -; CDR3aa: CASSSTGGAVTDTQYF; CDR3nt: TGTGCCAGTAGTTCGACCGGGGGGGCAGTTACAGATACGCAGTATTTT
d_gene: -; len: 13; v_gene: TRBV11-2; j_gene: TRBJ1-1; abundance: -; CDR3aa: CASSLRVNTEAFF; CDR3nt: TGTGCCAGCAGCTTGAGGGTGAACACTGAAGCTTTCTTT
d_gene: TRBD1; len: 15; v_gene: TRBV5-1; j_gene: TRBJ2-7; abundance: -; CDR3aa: CASSLDGQGSYEQYF; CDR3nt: TGCGCCAGCAGCTTGGATGGACAGGGGAGTTACGAGCAGTACTTC
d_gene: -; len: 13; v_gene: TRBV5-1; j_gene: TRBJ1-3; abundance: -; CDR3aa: CASTNNSGNTIYF; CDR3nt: TGCGCCAGCACCAACAACTCTGGAAACACCATATATTTT
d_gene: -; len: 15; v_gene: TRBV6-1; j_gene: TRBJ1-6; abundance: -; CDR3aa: CASSEVGEARSPLHF; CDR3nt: TGTGCCAGCAGTGAAGTTGGGGAGGCGCGGTCACCCCTCCACTTT
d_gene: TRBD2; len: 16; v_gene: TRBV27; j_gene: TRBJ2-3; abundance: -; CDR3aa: CASRALERGGTGTQYF; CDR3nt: TGTGCCAGCAGAGCCCTTGAGCGGGGGGGCACCGGTACGCAGTATTTT
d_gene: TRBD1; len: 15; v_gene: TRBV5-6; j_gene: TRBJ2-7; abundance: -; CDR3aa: CASSLPGQGANEQYF; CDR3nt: TGTGCCAGCAGCTTACCGGGACAGGGGGCAAACGAGCAGTACTTC
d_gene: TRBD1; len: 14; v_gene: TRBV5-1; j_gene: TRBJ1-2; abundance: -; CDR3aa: CASSADRGNYGYTF; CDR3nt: TGCGCCAGCAGTGCGGACAGGGGTAACTATGGCTACACCTTC
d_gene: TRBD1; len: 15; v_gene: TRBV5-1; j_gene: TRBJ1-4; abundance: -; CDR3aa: CASKTTGQANEKLFF; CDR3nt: TGCGCCAGCAAGACCACAGGACAGGCTAATGAAAAACTGTTTTTT
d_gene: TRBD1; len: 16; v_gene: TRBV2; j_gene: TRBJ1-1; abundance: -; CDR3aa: CASSESFGTGEIEAFF; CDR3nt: TGTGCCAGCAGTGAAAGTTTTGGGACAGGGGAAATTGAAGCTTTCTTT
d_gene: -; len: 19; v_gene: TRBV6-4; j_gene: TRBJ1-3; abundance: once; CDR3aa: CASSSLATGRKVPGNTIYF; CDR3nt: TGTGCCAGCAGTAGTCTTGCCACAGGGCGGAAGGTCCCTGGAAACACCATATATTTT
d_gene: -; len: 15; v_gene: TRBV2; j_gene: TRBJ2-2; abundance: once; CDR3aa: CASRRTATNTGELFF; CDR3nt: TGTGCCAGCAGGCGGACAGCAACGAACACCGGGGAGCTGTTTTTT
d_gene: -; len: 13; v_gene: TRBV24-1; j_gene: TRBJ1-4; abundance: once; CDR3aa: CATSDSSHEKLFF; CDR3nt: TGTGCCACCAGTGACTCTTCCCATGAAAAACTGTTTTTT
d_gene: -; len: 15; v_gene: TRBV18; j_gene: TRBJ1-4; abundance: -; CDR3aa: CASSPQQINNEKLFF; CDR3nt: TGTGCCAGCTCACCCCAACAGATTAATAATGAAAAACTGTTTTTT
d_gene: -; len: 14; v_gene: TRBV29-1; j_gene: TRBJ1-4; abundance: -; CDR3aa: CSATQGTPNEKLFF; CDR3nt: TGCAGCGCTACCCAGGGGACCCCTAATGAAAAACTGTTTTTT
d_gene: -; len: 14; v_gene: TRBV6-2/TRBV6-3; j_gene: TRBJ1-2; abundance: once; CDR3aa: CASSRYDSSYGYTF; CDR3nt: TGTGCCAGCAGTCGATACGACAGTTCCTATGGCTACACCTTC
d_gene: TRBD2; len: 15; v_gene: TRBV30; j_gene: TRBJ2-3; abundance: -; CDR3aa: CAWSVSGGGTDTQYF; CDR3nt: TGTGCCTGGAGTGTAAGCGGGGGGGGCACAGATACGCAGTATTTT
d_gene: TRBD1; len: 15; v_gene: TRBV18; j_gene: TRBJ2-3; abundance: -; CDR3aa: CASSPMDRDGDTQYF; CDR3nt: TGTGCCAGCTCACCCATGGACAGGGACGGAGATACGCAGTATTTT
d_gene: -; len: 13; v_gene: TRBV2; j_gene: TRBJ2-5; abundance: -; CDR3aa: CASSEWGGETQYF; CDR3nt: TGTGCCAGCAGTGAATGGGGAGGCGAGACCCAGTACTTC
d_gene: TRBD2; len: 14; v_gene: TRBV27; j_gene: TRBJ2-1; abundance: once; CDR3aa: CASSVAGAVNEQFF; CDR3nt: TGTGCCAGCAGTGTAGCGGGCGCCGTCAATGAGCAGTTCTTC
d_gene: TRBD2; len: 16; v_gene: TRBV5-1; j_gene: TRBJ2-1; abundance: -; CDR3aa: CASSSSGGLDYNEQFF; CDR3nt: TGCGCCAGCAGCTCTAGCGGGGGCCTTGATTACAATGAGCAGTTCTTC
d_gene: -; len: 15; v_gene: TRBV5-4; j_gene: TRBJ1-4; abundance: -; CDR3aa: CASSSQGGGNEKLFF; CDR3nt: TGTGCCAGCAGCTCCCAAGGGGGGGGTAACGAAAAACTGTTTTTT
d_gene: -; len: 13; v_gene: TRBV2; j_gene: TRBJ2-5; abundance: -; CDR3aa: CASSAQGTETQYF; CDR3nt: TGTGCCAGCAGCGCACAGGGTACGGAGACCCAGTACTTC
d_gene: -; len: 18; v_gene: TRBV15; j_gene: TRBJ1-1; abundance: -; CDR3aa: CATSTPLGRGYSNTEAFF; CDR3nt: TGTGCCACCAGCACCCCCCTTGGCAGGGGATATTCGAACACTGAAGCTTTCTTT
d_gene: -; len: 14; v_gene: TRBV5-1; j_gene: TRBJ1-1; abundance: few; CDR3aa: CASFSSREGTEAFF; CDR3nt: TGCGCCAGCTTTTCCTCCAGGGAGGGCACTGAAGCTTTCTTT
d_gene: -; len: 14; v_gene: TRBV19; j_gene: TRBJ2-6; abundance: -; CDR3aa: CASSYRDRANVLTF; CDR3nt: TGTGCCAGTAGTTATCGGGACAGGGCCAACGTCCTGACTTTC
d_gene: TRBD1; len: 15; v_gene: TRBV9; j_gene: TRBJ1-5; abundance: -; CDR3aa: CASSVSGTGDQPQHF; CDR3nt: TGTGCCAGCAGCGTTTCCGGGACAGGCGATCAGCCCCAGCATTTT
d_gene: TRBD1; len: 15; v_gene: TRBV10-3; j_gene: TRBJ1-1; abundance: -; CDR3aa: CAIRQGRDRGTEAFF; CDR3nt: TGTGCCATCCGACAGGGGCGGGATAGGGGCACTGAAGCTTTCTTT
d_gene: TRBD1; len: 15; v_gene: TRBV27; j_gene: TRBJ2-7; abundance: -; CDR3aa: CASSPRGTGGYEQYF; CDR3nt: TGTGCCAGCAGTCCCCGCGGGACAGGGGGCTACGAGCAGTACTTC
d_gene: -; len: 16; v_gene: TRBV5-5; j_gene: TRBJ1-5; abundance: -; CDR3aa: CASSPLGGLGNQPQHF; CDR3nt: TGTGCCAGCAGCCCCCTTGGAGGACTTGGCAATCAGCCCCAGCATTTT
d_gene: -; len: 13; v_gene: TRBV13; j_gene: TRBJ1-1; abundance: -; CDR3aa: CASSRQRNTEAFF; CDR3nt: TGTGCCAGCAGCCGACAGAGGAACACTGAAGCTTTCTTT
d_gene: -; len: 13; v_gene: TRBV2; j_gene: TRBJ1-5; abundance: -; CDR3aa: CASSDRVGQPQHF; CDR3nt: TGTGCCAGCAGTGACAGGGTTGGACAGCCCCAGCATTTT
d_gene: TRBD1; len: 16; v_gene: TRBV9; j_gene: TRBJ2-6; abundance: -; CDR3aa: CASSETGGLGANVLTF; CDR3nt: TGTGCCAGCTCAGAGACAGGGGGTCTTGGGGCCAACGTCCTGACTTTC
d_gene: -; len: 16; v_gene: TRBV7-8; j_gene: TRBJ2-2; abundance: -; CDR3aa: CASSFFEQTYTGELFF; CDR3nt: TGTGCCAGCAGCTTCTTCGAGCAGACATACACCGGGGAGCTGTTTTTT
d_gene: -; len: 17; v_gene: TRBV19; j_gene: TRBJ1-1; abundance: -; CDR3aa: CASSIARGGHSSTEAFF; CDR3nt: TGTGCCAGTAGTATAGCCCGCGGGGGACATAGCAGCACTGAAGCTTTCTTT
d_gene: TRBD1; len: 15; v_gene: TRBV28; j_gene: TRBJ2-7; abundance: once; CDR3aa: CASSPNRGVSYEQYF; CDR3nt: TGTGCCAGCAGTCCGAACAGGGGGGTCTCCTACGAGCAGTACTTC
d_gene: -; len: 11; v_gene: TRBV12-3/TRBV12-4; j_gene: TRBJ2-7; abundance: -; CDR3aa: CASSQWHEQYF; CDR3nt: TGTGCCAGCAGCCAATGGCACGAGCAGTACTTC
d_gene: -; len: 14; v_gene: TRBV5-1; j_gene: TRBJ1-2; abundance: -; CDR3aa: CASSALGGLYGYTF; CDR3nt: TGCGCCAGCAGCGCACTGGGTGGGCTCTATGGCTACACCTTC
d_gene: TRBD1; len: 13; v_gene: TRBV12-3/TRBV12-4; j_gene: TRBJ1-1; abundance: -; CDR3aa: CASSFRDRGRAFF; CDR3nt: TGTGCCAGCAGTTTTCGGGACAGGGGGCGGGCTTTCTTT
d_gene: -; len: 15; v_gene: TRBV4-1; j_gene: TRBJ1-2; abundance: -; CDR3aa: CASSQALLRRGGYTF; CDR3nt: TGCGCCAGCAGCCAGGCCCTACTCCGGCGAGGTGGCTACACCTTC
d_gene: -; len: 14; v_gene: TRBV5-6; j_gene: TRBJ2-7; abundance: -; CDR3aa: CASSLAGPHHEQYF; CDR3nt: TGTGCCAGCAGCTTGGCCGGTCCCCACCACGAGCAGTACTTC
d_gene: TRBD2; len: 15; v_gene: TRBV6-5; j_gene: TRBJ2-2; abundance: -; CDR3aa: CASSPGTSDTGELFF; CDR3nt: TGTGCCAGCAGCCCCGGGACTAGCGACACCGGGGAGCTGTTTTTT
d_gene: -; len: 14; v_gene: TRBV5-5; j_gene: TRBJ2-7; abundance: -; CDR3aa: CASTLRERTYEQYF; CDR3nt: TGTGCCAGCACCTTACGGGAGCGGACCTACGAGCAGTACTTC
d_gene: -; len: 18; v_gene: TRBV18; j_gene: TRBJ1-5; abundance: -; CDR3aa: CASSPPQNTLDSNQPQHF; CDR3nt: TGTGCCAGCTCACCACCGCAGAACACCCTTGATAGCAATCAGCCCCAGCATTTT
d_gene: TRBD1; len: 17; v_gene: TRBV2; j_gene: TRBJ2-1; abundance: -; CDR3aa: CASSEIGGRKVGNEQFF; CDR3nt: TGTGCCAGCAGTGAAATAGGGGGCAGGAAGGTAGGGAATGAGCAGTTCTTC